This T cell receptor beta chain was identified in a study of identical twins (dated by TCRdb to about 2016). Study-wide context: To test whether fetal clonotypes persist, the study used deep sequencing on TCR alpha and beta repertoires from monozygotic twins, unrelated adults of various ages, and cord blood. To rule out contamination, the twin experiments were replicated at different times with different library preparation protocols.

This clonotype was seen ten or more times. Its antigen is currently not known. Per-nucleotide qualities are absent, and no much larger clonotype sits a single base away. The CDR1 and CDR2 encoded by the germline V gene are MNHEY and SVGAGI. Relative to germline, V is 6 bases shorter and J is 7 bases shorter, with 13 bases between their ends. The CDR3 sequence holds 12 residues, the cysteine and valine included. Only CDR3 DNA remains: 36 bases, in frame from the first base. Only healthy Caucasian donors were included. Three unrelated non-twin adults were also sequenced: a male aged 18 to 30, a male aged 50 to 59 and a female aged 50 to 59. Miltenyi CD45RO+ enrichment and human naive T-cell isolation kits were used to isolate memory (CD45RO+) and naive T cells from PBMC. Here is what the overall study found, with its caveats: Compared with coincidental sharing between unrelated individuals, out-of-frame TCR alpha sequences shared between twins showed an excess of sequences with low generation probability. A weaker excess of twin sharing was found in beta out-of-frame sequences because the signal-to-noise ratio was lowered by fewer shared sequences. Because the same donors could not be followed over many years, the conclusions relied on cross-sectional statistical analysis. Fewer insertions were carried by abundant cord blood beta clonotypes; a weaker similar trend was observed in young adult naive repertoires, while no such trend was observed in memory repertoires. Zero-insertion analyses could be partly confounded by invariant T cells such as MAIT and iNKT, although diverse VJ usage argued against such confounding for most clonotypes. In monozygotic twins, out-of-frame TCR alpha sharing was systematically underestimated by recombination models, although the models agreed with sharing between unrelated individuals.

The method behind the library was 5' RACE. The sequencer listed for this sample is Illumina HiSeq 2000. Template switching added a universal primer binding site, and the final cDNA carried a unique molecular identifier that allowed TCR cDNA molecules to be counted accurately. Specific primers in the conserved constant-segment region were used to synthesize first-strand cDNA for the TCR alpha and beta chains. Each cDNA library was double barcoded, with a SMART-Mk sample barcode plus Illumina barcodes, to control for contamination. TruSeq adapter sequences, together with Illumina sample barcodes, were added in two successive PCR steps. The Illumina HiSeq platform was used with custom primers to sequence TCR alpha and beta cDNA libraries. On the study's bioinformatics: MiGEC processed the raw reads to extract unique molecular identifiers, while MiXCR was used to determine the CDR3 positions. Recombination models were inferred per individual with the repgenHMM and IGoR tools using an EM algorithm. Shared clonotype analysis was performed with the tcR package in R, normalizing sharing by the product of cloneset sizes. To study raw recombination free of thymic and clonal selection effects, out-of-frame nonproductive sequences were analyzed. Through fastp at Q25 and MiXCR, TCRdb rebuilt clones from the public reads, retaining in-frame beta chains. Each entry is one CDR3 protein sequence, shown with its most common DNA and genes. TCRdb, not the authors, supplied the V and J calls. The sample table records about 700,000 distinct CDR3 sequences; approximately 6.1% of these occur just once. The ten largest clones add up to roughly 1.8% of the sample.

Sequences were obtained from naive T cells sorted from blood. Sample cell subset or site, as interpreted from the label and publication: cells isolated with a human naive T-cell isolation kit. Recombination joined TRBV6-5 with TRBJ2-7; TRBD2 could be the D gene, as 6 bases match. This TCR derives from a man aged 18 to 29 in good health. The DNA sequence is given as TGTGCCAGCAGAACCGTTGGAGGGGAGCAGTACGTC. It is translated as CASRTVGGEQYV.